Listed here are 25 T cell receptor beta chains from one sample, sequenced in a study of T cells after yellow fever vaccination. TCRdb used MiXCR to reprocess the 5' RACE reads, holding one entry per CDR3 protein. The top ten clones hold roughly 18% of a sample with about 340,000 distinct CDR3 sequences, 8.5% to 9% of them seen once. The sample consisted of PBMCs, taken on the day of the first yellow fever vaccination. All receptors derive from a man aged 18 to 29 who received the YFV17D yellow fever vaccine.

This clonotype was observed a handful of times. The CDR3 region has the DNA TGCGCCAGCAGCCAAGTTAAGGAAGAAGCTTTCTTT. As protein: CASSQVKEEAFF. The rearrangement joins TRBV4-1 to TRBJ1-1; D unresolved. Deletions cut 1 base from V and 8 bases from J, with 8 bases between. CDR3 length: 12 residues. Looked up from germline, CDR1 is MGHRA and CDR2 is YSYEKL.

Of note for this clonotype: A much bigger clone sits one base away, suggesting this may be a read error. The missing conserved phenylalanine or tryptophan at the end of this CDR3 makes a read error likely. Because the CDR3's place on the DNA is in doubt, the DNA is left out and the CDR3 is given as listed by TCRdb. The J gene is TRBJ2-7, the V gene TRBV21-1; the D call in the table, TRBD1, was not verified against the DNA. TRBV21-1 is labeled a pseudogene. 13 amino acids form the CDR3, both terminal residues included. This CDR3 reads CASSKGHRYEQYS.

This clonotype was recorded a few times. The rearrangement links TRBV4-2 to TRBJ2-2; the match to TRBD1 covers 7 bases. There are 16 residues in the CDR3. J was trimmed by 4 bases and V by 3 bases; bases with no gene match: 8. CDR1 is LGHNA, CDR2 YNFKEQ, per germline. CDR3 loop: CASSHVLRGRTGELFF. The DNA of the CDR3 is TGTGCCAGCAGCCACGTACTTAGGGGGCGCACCGGGGAGCTGTTTTTT.

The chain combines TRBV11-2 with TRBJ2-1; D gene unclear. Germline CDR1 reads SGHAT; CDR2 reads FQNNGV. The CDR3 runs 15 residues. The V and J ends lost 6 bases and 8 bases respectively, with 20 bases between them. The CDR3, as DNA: TGTGCCAGCAGTCGTCTCACCCTAGGAATTGATGAGCAGTTCTTC. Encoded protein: CASSRLTLGIDEQFF.

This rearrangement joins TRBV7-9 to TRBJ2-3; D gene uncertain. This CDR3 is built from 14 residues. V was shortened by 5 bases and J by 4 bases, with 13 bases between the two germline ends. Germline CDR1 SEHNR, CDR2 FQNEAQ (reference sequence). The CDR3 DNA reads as TGTGCCAGCAGCCCAAGTAGAAATTCAGATACGCAGTATTTT. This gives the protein CASSPSRNSDTQYF. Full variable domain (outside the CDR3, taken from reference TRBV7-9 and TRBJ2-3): DTGVSQNPRHKITKRGQNVTFRCDPISEHNRLYWYRQTLGQGPEFLTYFQNEAQLEKSRLLSDRFSAERPKGSFSTLEIQRTEQGDSAMYLCASSPSRNSDTQYFGPGTRLTVL.

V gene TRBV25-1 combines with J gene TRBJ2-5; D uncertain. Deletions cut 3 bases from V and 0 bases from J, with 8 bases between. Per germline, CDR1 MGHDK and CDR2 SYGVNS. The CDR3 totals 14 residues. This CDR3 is CASSDQRYQETQYF. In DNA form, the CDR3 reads TGTGCCAGCAGTGACCAGCGTTACCAAGAGACCCAGTACTTC.

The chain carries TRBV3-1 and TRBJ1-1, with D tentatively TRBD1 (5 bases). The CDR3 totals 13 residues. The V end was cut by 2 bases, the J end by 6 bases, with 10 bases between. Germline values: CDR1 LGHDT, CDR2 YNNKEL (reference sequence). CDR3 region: CASSQRDYSEAFF. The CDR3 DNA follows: TGTGCCAGCAGCCAAAGGGACTATTCTGAAGCTTTCTTT.

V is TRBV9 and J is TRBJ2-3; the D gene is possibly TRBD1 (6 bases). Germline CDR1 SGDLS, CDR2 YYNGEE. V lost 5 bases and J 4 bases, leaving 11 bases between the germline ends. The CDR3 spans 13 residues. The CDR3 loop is CASRGQYSDTQYF. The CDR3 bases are TGTGCCAGCAGAGGACAGTACTCAGATACGCAGTATTTT.

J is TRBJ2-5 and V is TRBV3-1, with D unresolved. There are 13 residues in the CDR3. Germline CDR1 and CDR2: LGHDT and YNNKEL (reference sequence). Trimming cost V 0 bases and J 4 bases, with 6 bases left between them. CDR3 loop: CASSQEKSETQYF. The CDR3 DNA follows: TGTGCCAGCAGCCAAGAAAAGTCAGAGACCCAGTACTTC.

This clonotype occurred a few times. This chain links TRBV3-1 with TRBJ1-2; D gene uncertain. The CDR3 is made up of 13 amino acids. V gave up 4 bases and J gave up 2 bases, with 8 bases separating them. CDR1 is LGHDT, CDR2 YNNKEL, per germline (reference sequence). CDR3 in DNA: TGTGCCAGCAGCCTCCCGGGCAACTATGGCTACACCTTC. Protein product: CASSLPGNYGYTF.

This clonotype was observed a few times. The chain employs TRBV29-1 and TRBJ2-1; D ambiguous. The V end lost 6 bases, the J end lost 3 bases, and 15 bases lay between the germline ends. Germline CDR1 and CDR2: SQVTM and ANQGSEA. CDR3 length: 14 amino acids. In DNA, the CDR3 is TGCAGCGTGCAAGACGGCTACGACTACAATGAGCAGTTCTTC. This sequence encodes CSVQDGYDYNEQFF.

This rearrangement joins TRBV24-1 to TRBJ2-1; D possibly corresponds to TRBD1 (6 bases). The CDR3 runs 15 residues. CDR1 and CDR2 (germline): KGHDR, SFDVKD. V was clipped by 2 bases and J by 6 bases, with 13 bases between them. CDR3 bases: TGTGCCACCAGTGATTCACAGGGATGGGGCAATGAGCAGTTCTTC. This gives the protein CATSDSQGWGNEQFF.

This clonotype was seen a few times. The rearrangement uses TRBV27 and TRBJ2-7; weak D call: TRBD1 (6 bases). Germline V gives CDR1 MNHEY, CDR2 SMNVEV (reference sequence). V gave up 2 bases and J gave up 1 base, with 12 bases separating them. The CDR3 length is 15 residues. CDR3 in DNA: TGTGCCAGCAGTTTAACGACAGGTCCTTCCTACGAGCAGTACTTC. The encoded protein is CASSLTTGPSYEQYF.

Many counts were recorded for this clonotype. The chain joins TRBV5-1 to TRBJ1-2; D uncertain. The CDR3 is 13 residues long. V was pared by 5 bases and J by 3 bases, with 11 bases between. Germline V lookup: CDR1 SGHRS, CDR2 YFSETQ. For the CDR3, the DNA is TGCGCCAGCAGTACAGACTGGTACTATGGCTACACCTTC. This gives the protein CASSTDWYYGYTF. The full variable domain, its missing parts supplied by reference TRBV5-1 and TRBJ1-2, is KAGVTQTPRYLIKTRGQQVTLSCSPISGHRSVSWYQQTPGQGLQFLFEYFSETQRNKGNFPGRFSGRQFSNSRSEMNVSTLELGDSALYLCASSTDWYYGYTFGSGTRLTVV.

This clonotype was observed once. The CDR3 coding sequence is TGTGCCAGCGAACCGGGGGCAGGAGCGATATATGGCTACACCTTC. As protein: CASEPGAGAIYGYTF. The V call is TRBV7-2, the J call TRBJ1-2; D might be TRBD1 (6 bases). Germline CDR1 is SGHTA and CDR2 is FQGNSA. The CDR3 totals 15 residues. The germline V and J ends were trimmed by 8 bases and 5 bases, with 21 bases remaining between them.

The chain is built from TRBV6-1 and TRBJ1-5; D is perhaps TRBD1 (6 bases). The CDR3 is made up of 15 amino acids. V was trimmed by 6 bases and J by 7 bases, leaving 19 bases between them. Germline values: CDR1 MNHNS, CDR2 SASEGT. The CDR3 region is CASSQSRGAKQPQHF. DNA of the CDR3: TGTGCCAGCAGCCAATCTCGGGGGGCAAAGCAGCCCCAGCATTTT.

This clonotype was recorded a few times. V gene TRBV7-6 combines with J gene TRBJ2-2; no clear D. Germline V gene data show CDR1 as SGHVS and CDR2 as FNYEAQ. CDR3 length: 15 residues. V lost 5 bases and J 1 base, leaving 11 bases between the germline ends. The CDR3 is CASSPQQRNTGELFF. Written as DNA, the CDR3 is TGTGCCAGCAGCCCACAACAGAGGAACACCGGGGAGCTGTTTTTT.

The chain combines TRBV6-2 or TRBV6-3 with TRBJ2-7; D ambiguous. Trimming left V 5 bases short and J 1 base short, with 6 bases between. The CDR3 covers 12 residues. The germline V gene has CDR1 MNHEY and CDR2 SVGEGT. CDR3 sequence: CASSGVSYEQYF. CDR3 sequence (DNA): TGTGCCAGCAGTGGGGTATCCTACGAGCAGTACTTC.

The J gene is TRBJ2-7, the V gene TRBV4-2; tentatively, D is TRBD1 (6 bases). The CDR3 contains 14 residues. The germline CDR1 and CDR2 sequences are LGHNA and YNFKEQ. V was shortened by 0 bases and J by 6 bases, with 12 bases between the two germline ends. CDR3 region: CASSQELSRGEQYV. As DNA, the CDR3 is TGTGCCAGCAGCCAAGAATTGTCCAGGGGCGAGCAGTACGTC.

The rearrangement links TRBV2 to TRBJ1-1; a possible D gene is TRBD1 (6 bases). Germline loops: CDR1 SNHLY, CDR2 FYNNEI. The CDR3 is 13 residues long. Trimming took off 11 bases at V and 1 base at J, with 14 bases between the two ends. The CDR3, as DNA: TGTGCCGGGGGGCGAGAAAAGAACACTGAAGCTTTCTTT. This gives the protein CAGGREKNTEAFF.

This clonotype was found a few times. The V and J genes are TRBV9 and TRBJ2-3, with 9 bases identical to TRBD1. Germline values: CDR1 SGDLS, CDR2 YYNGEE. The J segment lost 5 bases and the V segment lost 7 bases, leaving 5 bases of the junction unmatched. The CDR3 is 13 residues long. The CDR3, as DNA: TGTGCCAGCCGGGACAGGGTGGGAGATACGCAGTATTTT. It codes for CASRDRVGDTQYF.

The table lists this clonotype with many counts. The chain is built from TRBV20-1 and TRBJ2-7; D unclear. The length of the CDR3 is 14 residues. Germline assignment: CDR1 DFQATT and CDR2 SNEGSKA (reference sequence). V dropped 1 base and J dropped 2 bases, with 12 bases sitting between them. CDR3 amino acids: CSARALNVAYEQYF. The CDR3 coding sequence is TGCAGTGCTAGAGCCCTCAACGTAGCCTACGAGCAGTACTTC.

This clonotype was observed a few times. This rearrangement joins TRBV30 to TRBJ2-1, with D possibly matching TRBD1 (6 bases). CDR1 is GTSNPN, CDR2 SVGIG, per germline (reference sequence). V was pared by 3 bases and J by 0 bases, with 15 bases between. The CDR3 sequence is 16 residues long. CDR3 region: CAWRDTGLRSYNEQFF. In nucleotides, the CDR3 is TGTGCCTGGAGGGATACAGGGTTGCGCTCCTACAATGAGCAGTTCTTC. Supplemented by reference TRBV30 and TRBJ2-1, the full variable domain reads SQTIHQWPATLVQPVGSPLSLECTVEGTSNPNLYWYRQAAGRGLQLLFYSVGIGQISSEVPQNLSASRPQDRQFILSSKKLLLSDSGFYLCAWRDTGLRSYNEQFFGPGTRLTVL.

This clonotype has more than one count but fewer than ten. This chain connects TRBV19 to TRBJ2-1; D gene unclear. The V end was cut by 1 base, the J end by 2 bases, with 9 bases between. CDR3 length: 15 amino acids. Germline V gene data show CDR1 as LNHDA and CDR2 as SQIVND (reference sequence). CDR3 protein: CASSIGGSPYNEQFF. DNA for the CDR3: TGTGCCAGTAGTATAGGAGGTTCCCCCTACAATGAGCAGTTCTTC.

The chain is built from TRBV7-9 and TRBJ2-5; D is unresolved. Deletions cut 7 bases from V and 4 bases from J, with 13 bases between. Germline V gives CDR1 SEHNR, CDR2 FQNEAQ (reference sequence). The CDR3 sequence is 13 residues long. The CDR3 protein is CASTGPARETQYF. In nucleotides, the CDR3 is TGTGCCAGCACCGGACCTGCGAGAGAGACCCAGTACTTC.